The present T cell receptor beta chain was sequenced within a study of T-cell reconstitution after alpha-beta-depleted transplantation in children. This clonotype has a handful of counts. CDR1 and CDR2 from the germline V gene are SQVTM and ANQGSEA. V shed 5 bases and J shed 0 bases, with 16 bases lying between them. This CDR3 has 15 amino acids. Preparation of the TCRbeta library was carried out with unique molecular identifiers. TCRdb passed the PCR reads through MiXCR, listing each CDR3 protein once. The table has about 980,000 distinct CDR3 sequences, about 29% seen once. The TCR originated in a boy younger than two who had a stem cell transplant for SCID, so the T cells may come from the graft donor. The V call is TRBV29-1, the J call TRBJ1-1; D perhaps matches TRBD1 (5 bases). The material was PBMCs, mostly from graft donor cells, obtained 360 days after TCRalphabeta/CD19-depleted stem cell transplant. CDR3 residues: CSVQPQAYMNTEAFF. Written as DNA, the CDR3 is TGCAGCGTTCAACCACAGGCTTACATGAACACTGAAGCTTTCTTT.